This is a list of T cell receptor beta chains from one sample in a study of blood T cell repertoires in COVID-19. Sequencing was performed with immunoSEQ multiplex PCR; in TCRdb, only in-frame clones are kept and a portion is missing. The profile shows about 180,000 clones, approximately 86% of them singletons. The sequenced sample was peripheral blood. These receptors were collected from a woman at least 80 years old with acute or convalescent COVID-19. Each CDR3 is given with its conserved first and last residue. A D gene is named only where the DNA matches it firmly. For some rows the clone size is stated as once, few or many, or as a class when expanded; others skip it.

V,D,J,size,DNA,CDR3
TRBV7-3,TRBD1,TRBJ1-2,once,TGTGCCAACCCGGCGGACAGGGGGGCTGGCTACACCTTC,CANPADRGAGYTF
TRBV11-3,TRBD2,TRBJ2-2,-,TGTGCCAGCAGTAAGGCGGGGGGCTCCACCGGGGAGCTGTTTTTT,CASSKAGGSTGELFF
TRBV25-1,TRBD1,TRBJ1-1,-,TGTGCCAGCAGTGATGGGACAGTGAGCACTGAAGCTTTCTTT,CASSDGTVSTEAFF
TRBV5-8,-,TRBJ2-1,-,TGTGCCAGCAGCTTGGTATCAGACAGTGGCGGCCTCGGGGAGCAGTTCTTC,CASSLVSDSGGLGEQFF
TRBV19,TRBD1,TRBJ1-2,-,TGTGCCAGTAGTATAGTGGGACAGGGGGTTTCTAGCTACACCTTC,CASSIVGQGVSSYTF
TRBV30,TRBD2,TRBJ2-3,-,TGTGCCTGGAGTCTGCCGGGACTAGCGGGAGTGGCTGATACGCAGTATTTT,CAWSLPGLAGVADTQYF
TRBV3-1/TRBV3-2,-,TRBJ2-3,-,TGTGCCAGCAGCCAAGGGAAGGGAAGGACAGCAGATACGCAGTATTTT,CASSQGKGRTADTQYF
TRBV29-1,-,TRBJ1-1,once,TGCAGCGCCGTCGACAGGAACACTGAAGCTTTCTTT,CSAVDRNTEAFF
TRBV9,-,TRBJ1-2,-,TGTGCCAGCAGCGTAGCGTGGAGCTTTAACTATGGCTACACCTTC,CASSVAWSFNYGYTF
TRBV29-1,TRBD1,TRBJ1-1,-,TGCAGCGCTGGACAGGGTTTCGCTGAAGCTTTCTTT,CSAGQGFAEAFF
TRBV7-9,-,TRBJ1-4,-,TGTGCCAGCAGCGGGGGGATTGGCGAAAAACTGTTTTTT,CASSGGIGEKLFF
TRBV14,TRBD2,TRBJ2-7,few,TGTGCCAGCAGCCAACTCGGGACTACTGACTACGAGCAGTACTTC,CASSQLGTTDYEQYF
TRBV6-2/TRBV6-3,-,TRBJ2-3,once,TGTGCCAGCAGTATGAGCGGGCGAGGTACAGATACGCAGTATTTT,CASSMSGRGTDTQYF
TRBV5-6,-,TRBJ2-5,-,TGTGCCAGCAGCTTAAGAGCGGGTCAAGAGACCCAGTACTTC,CASSLRAGQETQYF
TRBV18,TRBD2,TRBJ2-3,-,TGTGCCAGCTCACTCGGGACTAGCGGAGCAGATACGCAGTATTTT,CASSLGTSGADTQYF
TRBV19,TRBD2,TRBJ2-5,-,TGTGCCAGTAGTACCCCTCTCGGACTAGCGGGGGTAACCCAAGAGACCCAGTACTTC,CASSTPLGLAGVTQETQYF
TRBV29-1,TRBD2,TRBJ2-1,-,TGCAGCGTTGGATTGGCTAGCGGGAGGGGCAATGAGCAGTTCTTC,CSVGLASGRGNEQFF
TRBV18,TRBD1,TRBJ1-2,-,TGTGCCAGCTCACCTCAAACCGGGACAGGGGTTAACTATGGCTACACCTTC,CASSPQTGTGVNYGYTF
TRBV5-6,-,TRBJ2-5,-,TGTGCCAGCAGCCCTGGTGGCCAGACTCAAGAGACCCAGTACTTC,CASSPGGQTQETQYF
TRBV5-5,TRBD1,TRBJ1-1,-,TGTGCCAGCAGTTCCGGGACAGTCAAGAACACTGAAGCTTTCTTT,CASSSGTVKNTEAFF
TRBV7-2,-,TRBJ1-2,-,TGTGCCAGCAGCTCTACGGTGGGGGGATTTGGCTACACCTTC,CASSSTVGGFGYTF
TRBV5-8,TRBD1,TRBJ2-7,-,TGTGCCAGCAGCTTGGACTCCGGGACAGGGACCTACGAGCAGTACTTC,CASSLDSGTGTYEQYF
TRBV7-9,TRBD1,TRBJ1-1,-,TGTGCCAGCAGCTTTACACCGGGACAGGGGATGAACACTGAAGCTTTCTTT,CASSFTPGQGMNTEAFF
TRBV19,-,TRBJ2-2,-,TGTGCCACCGTCGGGGCAGGGGGGACCGGGGAGCTGTTTTTT,CATVGAGGTGELFF
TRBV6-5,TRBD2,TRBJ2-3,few,TGTGCCAGCAGTTACCGCGGGGGGGCCGGCACAGATACGCAGTATTTT,CASSYRGGAGTDTQYF
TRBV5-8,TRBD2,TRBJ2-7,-,TGTGCCAGCAGCTTGCGGACTAGCGGGGGGGACGAGCAGTACTTC,CASSLRTSGGDEQYF
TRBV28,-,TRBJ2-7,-,TGTGCCAGCACCGACCAGGGGCCGAGCTCCTACGAGCAGTACTTC,CASTDQGPSSYEQYF
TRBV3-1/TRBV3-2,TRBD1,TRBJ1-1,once,TGTGCCAGCAGCCAAGTGTCTGGGACAGGTCAGAACACTGAAGCTTTCTTT,CASSQVSGTGQNTEAFF
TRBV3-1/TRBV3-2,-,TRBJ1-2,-,TGTGCCAGCAGCCAAGACAGTCTCCATGGCTACACCTTC,CASSQDSLHGYTF
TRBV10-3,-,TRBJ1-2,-,TGTGCCATCAGTGAGGGGCAGGTTGCTAACTATGGCTACACCTTC,CAISEGQVANYGYTF
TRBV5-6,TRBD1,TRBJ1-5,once,TGTGCCAGCAGCTCGGGACAGGACGGCCAGCCCCAGCATTTT,CASSSGQDGQPQHF
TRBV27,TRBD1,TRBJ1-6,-,TGTGCCAGCCGGGACAGGGGATCGTCACCCCTCCACTTT,CASRDRGSSPLHF
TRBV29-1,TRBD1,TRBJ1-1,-,TGCAGCATTGGACAGGCGGAAGCTTTCTTT,CSIGQAEAFF
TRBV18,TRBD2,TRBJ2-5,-,TGTGCCAGCTCACCAAGGACTAGCGACGAGACCCAGTACTTC,CASSPRTSDETQYF
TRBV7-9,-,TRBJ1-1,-,TGTGCCAGCAGCCTCTCAGGGTTTATAGGCACTGAAGCTTTCTTT,CASSLSGFIGTEAFF
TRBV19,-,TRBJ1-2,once,TGTGCCAGTAGTACCGACAGCTATGGCTACACCTTC,CASSTDSYGYTF
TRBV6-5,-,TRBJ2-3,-,TGTGCCAGCAGTCTTTTTATAACTAGCACAGATACGCAGTATTTT,CASSLFITSTDTQYF
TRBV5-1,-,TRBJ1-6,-,TGCGCCAGCAGCTTGGGAGGGGGAGATTCACCCCTCCACTTT,CASSLGGGDSPLHF
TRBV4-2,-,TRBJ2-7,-,TGTGCCAGCAGTTTCGGAGGGCGCTACGAGCAGTACTTC,CASSFGGRYEQYF
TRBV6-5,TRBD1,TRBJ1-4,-,TGTGCCAGCAGTTACTCAGGGGGCAGGGGCGGTGAAAAACTGTTTTTT,CASSYSGGRGGEKLFF
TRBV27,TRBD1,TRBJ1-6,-,TGTGCCAGCGGTAAGGGGGCTTGGGAGTCACCCCTCCACTTT,CASGKGAWESPLHF
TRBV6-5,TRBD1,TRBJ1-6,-,TGTGCCAGCAGTTCCGGGACAGGGCACAATTCACCCCTCCACTTT,CASSSGTGHNSPLHF
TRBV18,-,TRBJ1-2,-,TGTGCCAGCTCACCCCTGGGAGGGGAGCAAAACTATGGCTACACCTTC,CASSPLGGEQNYGYTF
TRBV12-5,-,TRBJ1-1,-,TGTGCTAGTGGGGGAACAGGGCCTTTGTGGGCTTTCTTT,CASGGTGPLWAFF
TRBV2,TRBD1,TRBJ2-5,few,TGTGCCAGCACCATCGACAGGGCCCAAGAGACCCAGTACTTC,CASTIDRAQETQYF
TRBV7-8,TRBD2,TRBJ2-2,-,TGTGCCACACGGACTAGCGGGTTAGCGAACACCGGGGAGCTGTTTTTT,CATRTSGLANTGELFF
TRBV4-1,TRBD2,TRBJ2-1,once,TGCGCCAGCAGCCAACGTCTAGCGGGGACTACCAATGAGCAGTTCTTC,CASSQRLAGTTNEQFF